These 10 T cell receptor beta chains were all obtained from the same sample, sequenced in a study of T cells in tuberculosis. TCRdb's copy holds only in-frame clones and misses some; the assay was immunoSEQ multiplex PCR. The sample includes tens of thousands of clones, about 90% of them seen just once. Described time point: new active TB diagnosis, blood taken before or within 7 days of starting treatment. Sequencing was performed on PBMCs, taken at tuberculosis diagnosis. These receptors all come from an adult with tuberculosis. Some clones in this sample may be carry-over from other donors' samples.

The chain joins TRBV7-2 to TRBJ2-5, with no clear D. Germline V gene data show CDR1 as SGHTA and CDR2 as FQGNSA. Deletions cut 0 bases from V and 1 base from J, with 3 bases between. This CDR3 has 13 amino acids. In nucleotides, the CDR3 is TGTGCCAGCAGCTTAGCCAGCCAAGAGACCCAGTACTTC. This encodes CASSLASQETQYF. The full variable domain, rest sourced from reference TRBV7-2 and TRBJ2-5, is GAGVSQSPSNKVTEKGKDVELRCDPISGHTALYWYRQSLGQGLEFLIYFQGNSAPDKSGLPSDRFSAERTGGSVSTLTIQRTQQEDSAVYLCASSLASQETQYFGPGTRLLVL.

This chain joins TRBV7-2 and TRBJ2-3, with 7 bases matching TRBD2. The V gene end was trimmed by 3 bases and the J gene end by 0 bases; junction bases not matched to a gene: 0. CDR3 size: 14 residues. Germline V gene sequence: CDR1 SGHTA, CDR2 FQGNSA. This chain's CDR3 is CASSFSGSTDTQYF. The CDR3 coding sequence is TGTGCCAGCAGCTTTAGCGGGAGCACAGATACGCAGTATTTT.

V is TRBV25-1 and J is TRBJ1-6; D might be TRBD1 (6 bases). V lost 4 bases, J lost 4 bases, and 20 bases lay in between. The CDR3 is 18 amino acids. Germline V CDR1 and CDR2: MGHDK, SYGVNS. The CDR3 loop is CASSADGGTRYYNSPLHF. The CDR3 nucleotides are TGTGCCAGCAGTGCCGACGGGGGGACACGCTATTATAATTCACCCCTCCACTTT.

The V call is TRBV6-1, the J call TRBJ2-7; D call uncertain. V shed 2 bases and J shed 3 bases, with 14 bases lying between them. The germline gives CDR1 MNHNS, CDR2 SASEGT. The CDR3 has 15 amino acids. In DNA form, the CDR3 reads TGTGCCAGCAGTGAATTAGATCCATCAAACTACGAGCAGTACTTC. Residues: CASSELDPSNYEQYF.

The J gene is TRBJ2-2, the V gene TRBV5-4; TRBD1 matches 7 bases. Per the germline V gene, CDR1 is SGHNT and CDR2 is YYREEE (reference sequence). The CDR3 spans 15 residues. With 4 bases clipped from V and 0 bases from J, the junction kept 3 bases outside the gene matches. The CDR3 bases are TGTGCCAGCAGCCCCGGGACAGCGAACACCGGGGAGCTGTTTTTT. This encodes CASSPGTANTGELFF.

The chain is built from TRBV19 and TRBJ2-7; D unclear. CDR1 is LNHDA and CDR2 is SQIVND in the germline V gene (reference sequence). The CDR3 runs 15 residues. Trimming took 6 bases from V and 4 from J, leaving 19 bases between them. CDR3 sequence (DNA): TGTGCCAGTAGCATAATACACCCTCCTTCATACGAGCAGTACTTC. This encodes CASSIIHPPSYEQYF.

This chain connects TRBV7-9 to TRBJ1-4, with TRBD1 identical over 7 bases. In germline, CDR1 is SEHNR, CDR2 FQNEAQ (reference sequence). J lost 0 bases, V lost 5 bases, and 3 bases had no gene match. The CDR3 has 15 amino acids. CDR3 coding DNA: TGTGCCAGCAGCCGGGACAGCTCAACTAATGAAAAACTGTTTTTT. Encoded protein: CASSRDSSTNEKLFF. The full variable domain, in which reference TRBV7-9 and TRBJ1-4 provide the parts outside the CDR3, is DTGVSQNPRHKITKRGQNVTFRCDPISEHNRLYWYRQTLGQGPEFLTYFQNEAQLEKSRLLSDRFSAERPKGSFSTLEIQRTEQGDSAMYLCASSRDSSTNEKLFFGSGTQLSVL.

This chain joins TRBV19 and TRBJ2-6, with 7 bases fitting TRBD1. Germline CDR1 and CDR2: LNHDA and SQIVND (reference sequence). V was clipped by 4 bases and J by 2 bases; unmatched bases: 2. There are 15 residues in the CDR3. The CDR3 bases are TGTGCCAGTAGTAGCGACAGGGCTGGGGCCAACGTCCTGACTTTC. This translates into CASSSDRAGANVLTF. The full variable domain, completed using reference TRBV19 and TRBJ2-6, is DGGITQSPKYLFRKEGQNVTLSCEQNLNHDAMYWYRQDPGQGLRLIYYSQIVNDFQKGDIAEGYSVSREKKESFPLTVTSAQKNPTAFYLCASSSDRAGANVLTFGAGSRLTVL.

In this sample, this clone is large. The J gene is TRBJ1-6, the V gene TRBV7-8; 7 nucleotides match TRBD1. This CDR3 comprises 17 residues. With 6 bases clipped from V and 0 bases from J, the junction kept 8 bases outside the gene matches. CDR1 and CDR2 (germline): SGHVS, FQNEAQ. DNA of the CDR3: TGTGCCAGCAGGGACTACAGGGACAGCTCCTATAATTCACCCCTCCACTTT. Amino acids: CASRDYRDSSYNSPLHF.

The rearrangement uses TRBV6-1 and TRBJ1-5; D is uncertain. The CDR3 loop spans 15 amino acids. V was clipped by 4 bases and J by 2 bases, with 12 bases between them. Germline V lookup: CDR1 MNHNS, CDR2 SASEGT. In nucleotides, the CDR3 is TGTGCCAGCAGTGTCGCGGGGAACGGCAATCAGCCCCAGCATTTT. This gives the protein CASSVAGNGNQPQHF.